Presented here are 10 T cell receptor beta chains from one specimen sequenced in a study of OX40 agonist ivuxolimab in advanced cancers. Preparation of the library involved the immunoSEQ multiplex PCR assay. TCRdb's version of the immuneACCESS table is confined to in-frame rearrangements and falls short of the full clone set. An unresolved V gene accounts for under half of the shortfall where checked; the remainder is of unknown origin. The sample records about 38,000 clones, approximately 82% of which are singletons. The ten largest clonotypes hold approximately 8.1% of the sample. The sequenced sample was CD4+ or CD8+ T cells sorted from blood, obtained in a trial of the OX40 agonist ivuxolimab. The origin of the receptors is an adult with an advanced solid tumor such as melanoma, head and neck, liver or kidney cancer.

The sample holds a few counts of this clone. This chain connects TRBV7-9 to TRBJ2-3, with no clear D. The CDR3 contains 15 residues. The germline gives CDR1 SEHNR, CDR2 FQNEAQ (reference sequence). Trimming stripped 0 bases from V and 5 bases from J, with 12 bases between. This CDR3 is CASSLAGVGKDTQYF. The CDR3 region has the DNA TGTGCCAGCAGCTTAGCCGGAGTTGGAAAAGATACGCAGTATTTT.

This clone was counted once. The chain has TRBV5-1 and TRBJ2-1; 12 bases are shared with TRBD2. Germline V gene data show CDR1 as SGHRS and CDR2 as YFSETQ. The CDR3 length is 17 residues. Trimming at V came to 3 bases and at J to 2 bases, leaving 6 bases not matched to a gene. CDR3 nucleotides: TGCGCCAGCAGCTCCGCCCGGACTAGCGGGACCTACAATGAGCAGTTCTTC. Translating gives CASSSARTSGTYNEQFF.

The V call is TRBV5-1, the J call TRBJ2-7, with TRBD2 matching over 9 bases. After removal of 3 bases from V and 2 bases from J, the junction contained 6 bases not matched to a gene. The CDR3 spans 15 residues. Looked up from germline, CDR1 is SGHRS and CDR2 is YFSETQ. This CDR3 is CASSSEGLAPYEQYF. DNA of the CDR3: TGCGCCAGCAGCTCGGAGGGACTAGCACCCTACGAGCAGTACTTC.

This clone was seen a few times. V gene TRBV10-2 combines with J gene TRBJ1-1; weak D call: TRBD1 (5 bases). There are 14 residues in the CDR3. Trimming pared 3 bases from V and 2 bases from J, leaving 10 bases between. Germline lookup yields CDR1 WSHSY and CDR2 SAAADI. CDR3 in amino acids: CASSDPGVNTEAFF. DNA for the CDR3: TGCGCCAGCAGTGACCCGGGGGTAAACACTGAAGCTTTCTTT.

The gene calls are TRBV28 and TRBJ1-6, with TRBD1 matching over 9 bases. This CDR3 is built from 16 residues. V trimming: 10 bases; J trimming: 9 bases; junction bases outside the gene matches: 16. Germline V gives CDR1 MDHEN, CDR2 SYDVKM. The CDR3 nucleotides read TGTGCCATACACTCCGGGACAGGGTTTCGCGGTTCACCCCTCCACTTT. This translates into CAIHSGTGFRGSPLHF.

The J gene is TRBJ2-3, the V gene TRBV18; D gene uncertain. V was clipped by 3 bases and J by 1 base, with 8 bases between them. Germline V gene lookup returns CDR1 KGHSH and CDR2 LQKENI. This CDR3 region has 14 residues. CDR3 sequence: CASSPRTRTDTQYF. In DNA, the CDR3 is TGTGCCAGCTCACCCAGGACCCGCACAGATACGCAGTATTTT.

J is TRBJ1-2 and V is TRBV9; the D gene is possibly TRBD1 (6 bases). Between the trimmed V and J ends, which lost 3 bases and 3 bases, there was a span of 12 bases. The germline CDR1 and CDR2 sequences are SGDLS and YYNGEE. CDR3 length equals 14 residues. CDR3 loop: CASSEIGTYYGYTF. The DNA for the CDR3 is TGTGCCAGCAGCGAGATCGGGACATACTATGGCTACACCTTC.

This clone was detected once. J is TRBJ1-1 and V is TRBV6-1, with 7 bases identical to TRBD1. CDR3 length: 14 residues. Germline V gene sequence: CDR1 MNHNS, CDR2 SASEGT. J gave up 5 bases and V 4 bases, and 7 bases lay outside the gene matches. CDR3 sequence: CASSAAGGETEAFF. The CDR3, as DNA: TGTGCCAGCAGTGCGGCAGGGGGTGAAACTGAAGCTTTCTTT.

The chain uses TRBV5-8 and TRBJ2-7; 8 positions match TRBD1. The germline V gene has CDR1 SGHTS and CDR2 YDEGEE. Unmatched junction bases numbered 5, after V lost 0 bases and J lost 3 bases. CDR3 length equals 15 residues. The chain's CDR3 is CASSLEGQAFYEQYF. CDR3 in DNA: TGTGCCAGCAGCTTGGAGGGACAGGCCTTCTACGAGCAGTACTTC.

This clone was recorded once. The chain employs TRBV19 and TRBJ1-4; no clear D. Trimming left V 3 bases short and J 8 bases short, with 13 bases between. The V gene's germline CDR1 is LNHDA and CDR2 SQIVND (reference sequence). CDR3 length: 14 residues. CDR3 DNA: TGTGCCAGTAGTATTTGGGGAGAGAAAGAAAAACTGTTTTTT. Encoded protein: CASSIWGEKEKLFF.